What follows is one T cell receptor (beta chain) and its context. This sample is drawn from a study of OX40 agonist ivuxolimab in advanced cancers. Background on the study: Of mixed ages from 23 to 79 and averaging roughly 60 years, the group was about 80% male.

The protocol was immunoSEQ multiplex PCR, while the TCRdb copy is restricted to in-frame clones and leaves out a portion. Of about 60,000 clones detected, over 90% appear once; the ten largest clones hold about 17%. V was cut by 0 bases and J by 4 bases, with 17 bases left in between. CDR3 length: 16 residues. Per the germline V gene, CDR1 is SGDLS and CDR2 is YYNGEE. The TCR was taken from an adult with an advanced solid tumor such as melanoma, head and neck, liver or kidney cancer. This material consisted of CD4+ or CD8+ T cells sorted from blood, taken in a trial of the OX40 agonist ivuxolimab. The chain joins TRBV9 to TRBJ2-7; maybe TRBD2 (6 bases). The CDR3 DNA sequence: TGTGCCAGCAGCGTAGGAGGGGAGCTAGCGACATACGAGCAGTACTTC. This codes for CASSVGGELATYEQYF.